The sequence of this T cell receptor beta chain was determined in a study of blood T cell repertoires in COVID-19. Whole-study context: The United States, Italy and Spain provided the acute and convalescent COVID-19 samples. T cells, B-cell-depleted T cells, or PBMCs provided the cDNA or gDNA that served as material.

Trimming removed 3 bases at V and 4 bases at J, with 16 bases between. Germline CDR1 and CDR2: SQVTM and ANQGSEA. The CDR3 has 14 amino acids. In this sample, this clone turned up once. Profiled with immunoSEQ multiplex PCR; TCRdb holds only in-frame clones, not every one. The sample contains fewer than 250,000 clones, more than 75% of which appear only once. The sequence was collected from a woman between 40 and 55 years old with acute or convalescent COVID-19. The chain is built from TRBV29-1 and TRBJ2-7; maybe TRBD2 (6 bases). The sample taken for sequencing was peripheral blood. CDR3 bases: TGCAGCGTTGACGGGGGTTCAGGGATATACGAGCAGTACTTC. This gives the protein CSVDGGSGIYEQYF.